The 15 T cell receptor beta chains presented below share a single source sample, sequenced in a study of CD8 T cells in ankylosing spondylitis (dated by TCRdb to the late 2010s). Paper-wide results and their limitations: A TCR beta motif made up of 7 to 9 highly homologous amino acid variants appeared to be characteristic of blood from ankylosing spondylitis patients.

Antigen specificity for these receptors is unknown. Library generation was performed with 5' RACE. TCRdb shows the sequencer as Illumina HiSeq 2500. TCRdb reanalyzed the raw reads on its own, using fastp at Q25 for trimming and MiXCR for clone calling, and kept in-frame beta chains. One record per CDR3 amino acid sequence lists the most common genes and DNA. This sample lists fewer than 550,000 distinct CDR3 sequences; about 5.4% were detected once. The ten largest clones represent around 3.5% of the sample. The sample taken for sequencing was blood, either unsorted or a sorted T cell fraction (not recorded which). These receptors were obtained from a male donor with ankylosing spondylitis.

This clonotype was seen repeatedly, ten times or more. The J gene is TRBJ2-5, the V gene TRBV7-9; 8 bases fit TRBD1. Germline loops: CDR1 SEHNR, CDR2 FQNEAQ (reference sequence). The CDR3 contains 15 residues. The CDR3 here is CASARDRHFRETQYF. The CDR3 nucleotides read TGTGCGTCGGCTCGGGACAGGCACTTCAGGGAGACCCAGTACTTC.

Many counts were recorded for this clonotype. The rearrangement joins TRBV28 to TRBJ1-1, with D possibly TRBD1 on 5 matching bases. With 6 bases removed from V and 6 bases from J, the gap between germline ends came to 20 bases. Germline assignment: CDR1 MDHEN and CDR2 SYDVKM. This CDR3 is 15 amino acids long. The CDR3 sequence: CASSAMGPRSAEAFF. For the CDR3, the DNA is TGTGCCAGCAGCGCTATGGGACCTCGGAGCGCTGAAGCTTTCTTT.

This clonotype was seen many times. CDR3 sequence: CASSASRFGEQFF. Written as DNA, the CDR3 is TGCGCCAGCAGCGCCTCAAGATTTGGTGAGCAGTTCTTC. This rearrangement joins TRBV5-1 to TRBJ2-1; D uncertain. This CDR3 contains 13 residues. Deletions cut 4 bases from V and 9 bases from J, with 14 bases between. CDR1 and CDR2 (germline): SGHRS, YFSETQ.

This clonotype was seen ten or more times. This sequence joins TRBV29-1 and TRBJ1-2; the match to TRBD1 covers 10 bases. V shed 6 bases, J shed 4 bases, and the junction held 8 bases outside the gene matches. The CDR3 runs to 14 residues. Germline loops: CDR1 SQVTM, CDR2 ANQGSEA. This chain's CDR3 is CSVGARTGGYGYTF. CDR3 nucleotide sequence: TGCAGCGTCGGCGCCCGGACAGGGGGCTATGGCTACACCTTC.

The chain is built from TRBV2 and TRBJ1-5; D may be TRBD1 (5 bases). Germline CDR1 SNHLY, CDR2 FYNNEI. V was cut by 8 bases and J by 5 bases, with 16 bases left in between. The CDR3 has 14 residues. In nucleotides, the CDR3 is TGTGCCAGCCAGGGAACTGCTGGTGATCAGCCCCAGCATTTT. Encoded protein: CASQGTAGDQPQHF.

This clonotype was detected ten times or more. The chain recombines TRBV5-1 with TRBJ1-6; TRBD1 matches at 12 bases. CDR3 size: 14 residues. Germline loops: CDR1 SGHRS, CDR2 YFSETQ. J lost 10 bases, V lost 4 bases, and 3 bases had no gene match. This CDR3 reads CASSDGTGGSPLHF. CDR3 DNA: TGCGCCAGCAGCGATGGGACAGGGGGCTCACCCCTCCACTTT.

This clonotype showed up many times. CDR3 DNA: TGCAGTGCTAGAGGAGGTGGGACAGGGGATTCACCCCTCCACTTT. It codes for CSARGGGTGDSPLHF. V and J are TRBV20-1 and TRBJ1-6; 10 bases match TRBD1. Germline trimming cut 1 base from V and 8 bases from J; bases unmatched to any gene: 5. CDR1 and CDR2 from the germline V gene are DFQATT and SNEGSKA (reference sequence). The CDR3 sequence is 15 residues long.

This clonotype was observed many times. The chain couples TRBV29-1 to TRBJ2-7, with D possibly TRBD2 on 5 matching bases. V was clipped by 6 bases and J by 0 bases, with 15 bases between them. Germline CDR1 SQVTM, CDR2 ANQGSEA. The CDR3 is 14 amino acids. The CDR3 here is CSVLALGSSYEQYF. The DNA of the CDR3 is TGCAGCGTCTTGGCCCTGGGGAGCTCCTACGAGCAGTACTTC.

This clonotype was counted many times. This rearrangement joins TRBV6-5 to TRBJ2-3, with a tentative D call TRBD2 (5 bases). Per germline, CDR1 MNHEY and CDR2 SVGAGI. The CDR3 has 15 amino acids. Between the trimmed V and J ends, which lost 2 bases and 6 bases, there was a span of 15 bases. The CDR3 DNA sequence: TGTGCCAGCAGTTACGAGGGCCAGGCCTCGGATACGCAGTATTTT. This encodes CASSYEGQASDTQYF.

The table lists this clonotype with many counts. The chain employs TRBV7-2 and TRBJ2-5; the D is unclear. Trimming stripped 3 bases from V and 1 base from J, with 3 bases between. CDR1 and CDR2 from the germline V gene are SGHTA and FQGNSA. This CDR3 contains 12 residues. The CDR3 DNA reads TGTGCCAGCAGCTTTTTCCAAGAGACCCAGTACTTC. Residues: CASSFFQETQYF. Full variable domain (remainder filled in from reference TRBV7-2 and TRBJ2-5): GAGVSQSPSNKVTEKGKDVELRCDPISGHTALYWYRQSLGQGLEFLIYFQGNSAPDKSGLPSDRFSAERTGGSVSTLTIQRTQQEDSAVYLCASSFFQETQYFGPGTRLLVL.

Many counts were recorded for this clonotype. This chain links TRBV28 with TRBJ2-3, with 8 bases fitting TRBD2. The CDR3 loop spans 15 amino acids. Germline V gives CDR1 MDHEN, CDR2 SYDVKM. With 5 bases clipped from V and 1 base from J, the junction kept 5 bases outside the gene matches. CDR3 bases: TGTGCCAGCAGTGGAGCGGGAGTTGGCACAGATACGCAGTATTTT. It codes for CASSGAGVGTDTQYF.

This clonotype was found many times. The chain links TRBV6-6 to TRBJ2-7, with TRBD2 identical over 8 bases. Germline V gene data show CDR1 as MNHNY and CDR2 as SVGAGI (reference sequence). The CDR3 extends over 11 amino acids. J gave up 5 bases and V 8 bases, and 2 bases lay outside the gene matches. CDR3 region: CASRGGNEQYF. In nucleotides, the CDR3 is TGTGCCAGCCGGGGGGGAAACGAGCAGTACTTC.

This clonotype occurred many times. The V gene is TRBV7-2, the J gene TRBJ1-1; TRBD1 is a possible D gene (6 bases). Trimming took off 3 bases at V and 0 bases at J, with 11 bases between the two ends. The CDR3 is made up of 15 amino acids. Germline values: CDR1 SGHTA, CDR2 FQGNSA. CDR3 in amino acids: CASSFQGGLNTEAFF. As DNA, the CDR3 is TGTGCCAGCAGCTTCCAAGGGGGTTTGAACACTGAAGCTTTCTTT.

Many counts were recorded for this clonotype. V and J are TRBV28 and TRBJ1-6; perhaps TRBD1 as D (5 bases). Germline V gives CDR1 MDHEN, CDR2 SYDVKM. The CDR3 contains 14 residues. V gave up 6 bases and J gave up 9 bases, with 15 bases separating them. The DNA for the CDR3 is TGTGCCAGCAGAACCCCAGGGAGCCCTTCACCCCTCCACTTT. Encoded protein: CASRTPGSPSPLHF.

The sample holds many counts of this clonotype. J is TRBJ1-1 and V is TRBV11-2, with 10 bases aligning to TRBD1. V gave up 6 bases and J gave up 4 bases; unmatched junction bases: 5. Looked up from germline, CDR1 is SGHAT and CDR2 is FQNNGV. This CDR3 comprises 14 residues. The CDR3 spells CASSRQGAGTEAFF. The CDR3 DNA sequence: TGTGCCAGCAGTAGACAGGGGGCCGGCACTGAAGCTTTCTTT.